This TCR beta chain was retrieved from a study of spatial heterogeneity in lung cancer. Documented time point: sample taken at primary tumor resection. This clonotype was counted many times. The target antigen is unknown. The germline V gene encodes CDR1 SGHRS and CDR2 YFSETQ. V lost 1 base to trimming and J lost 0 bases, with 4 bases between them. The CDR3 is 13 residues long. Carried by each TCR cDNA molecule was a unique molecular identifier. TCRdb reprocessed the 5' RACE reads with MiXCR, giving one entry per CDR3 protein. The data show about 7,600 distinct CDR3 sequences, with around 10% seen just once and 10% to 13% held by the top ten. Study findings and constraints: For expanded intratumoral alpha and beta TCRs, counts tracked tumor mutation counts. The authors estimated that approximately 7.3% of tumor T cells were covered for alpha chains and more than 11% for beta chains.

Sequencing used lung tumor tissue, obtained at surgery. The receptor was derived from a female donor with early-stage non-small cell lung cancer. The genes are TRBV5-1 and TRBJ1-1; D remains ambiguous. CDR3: CASSLRLNTEAFF. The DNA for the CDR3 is TGCGCCAGCAGCTTGCGGCTGAACACTGAAGCTTTCTTT.